The present T cell receptor beta chain was sequenced within a study of T cells in Graves' hyperthyroidism and ophthalmopathy. This clonotype was picked up many times. This CDR3 region has 12 residues. Germline V gene sequence: CDR1 SNHLY, CDR2 FYNNEI. V trimming: 11 bases; J trimming: 9 bases; junction bases outside the gene matches: 10. Uncontrolled infection, other autoimmune disease, pregnancy or lactation led to exclusion. RNA transcripts yielded amplified TCR beta CDR3 regions. First-round RT-PCR with HTBI primers amplified the TCR CDR3 region. Via MiXCR, TCRdb re-called the multiplex PCR reads, giving one row per CDR3 protein. This sample has a few hundred thousand distinct CDR3 sequences; approximately 16% occur once, and the top ten carry around 30%.

The sample comprised blood. The receptor comes from a woman aged 45-59 years with Graves' hyperthyroidism that later progressed to Graves' ophthalmopathy. This chain joins TRBV2 and TRBJ2-1; 7 nucleotides align to TRBD2. The CDR3 is CAAGAGVGEQFF. The DNA of the CDR3 is TGTGCCGCTGGGGCGGGAGTCGGTGAGCAGTTCTTC. The entire variable domain, with the rest obtained from reference TRBV2 and TRBJ2-1, is as follows: EPEVTQTPSHQVTQMGQEVILRCVPISNHLYFYWYRQILGQKVEFLVSFYNNEISEKSEIFDDQFSVERPDGSNFTLKIRSTKLEDSAMYFCAAGAGVGEQFFGPGTRLTVL.